The 13 T cell receptor beta chains below all came from one sample that was sequenced in a study of molecular identifiers for immune sequencing clone quantification (dated by TCRdb to between 2018 and 2020). The library was built by means of PCR. The sequencer was a NextSeq 500. TCRdb trimmed the raw reads at Q25, called clones with MiXCR and kept productive beta chains. Every CDR3 protein is listed once, alongside the most common genes and DNA of its rows. For this sample there are over 550,000 distinct CDR3 sequences; about 25% appear just once. 0.78% of the sample is held by the ten biggest clonotypes. The sequencing sample was made of naive CD8+ T cells from blood, with Jurkat cell RNA spiked in. The cell subset or site label corresponds to: FACS-sorted CD8+CD4-CCR7+CD45RA+ naive T cells. These receptor sequences come from a human donor in good health. Some libraries in this study had Jurkat cell RNA spiked in.

The rearrangement links TRBV20-1 to TRBJ2-1; the match to TRBD1 covers 8 bases. The length of the CDR3 is 14 residues. Germline loops: CDR1 DFQATT, CDR2 SNEGSKA (reference sequence). For the CDR3, the DNA is TGCAGGGCAAACCGGGACAGGTTCGATGGTGAGCAGTTCTTC. This codes for CRANRDRFDGEQFF.

Concerning this clonotype: This may stem from a read error, because a much larger clone lies one nucleotide away. The rearrangement links TRBV25-1 to TRBJ2-7; D is unclear. The CDR3 totals 12 residues. The germline V gene encodes CDR1 MGHDK and CDR2 SYGVNS. The CDR3 spells CASSAVSYKQYF. The CDR3 DNA follows: TGTGCCAGCAGCGCCGTCAGCTACAAGCAGTACTTC.

This clonotype was found many times. This chain joins TRBV4-1 and TRBJ1-1; D gene unclear. The CDR3 runs 16 residues. V lost 1 base, J lost 0 bases, and 12 bases lay in between. Germline CDR1 and CDR2: MGHRA and YSYEKL. The CDR3 region is CASSQVQVGMNTEAFF. The CDR3 DNA sequence: TGCGCCAGCAGCCAAGTCCAGGTAGGCATGAACACTGAAGCTTTCTTT.

The chain combines TRBV9 with TRBJ2-7; 9 bases are shared with TRBD1. Looked up from germline, CDR1 is SGDLS and CDR2 is YYNGEE. V gave up 0 bases and J gave up 4 bases; unmatched junction bases: 8. This CDR3 contains 16 residues. CDR3 sequence reads: CASSVDGTGSLYEQYF. The CDR3 nucleotides read TGTGCCAGCAGCGTAGACGGGACAGGGTCTCTATACGAGCAGTACTTC.

This clonotype was seen repeatedly, ten times or more. The J gene is TRBJ2-6, the V gene TRBV18, with 8 bases that match TRBD1. J lost 4 bases, V lost 3 bases, and 8 bases had no gene match. Germline V gene lookup returns CDR1 KGHSH and CDR2 LQKENI. The CDR3 covers 17 residues. For the CDR3, the DNA is TGTGCCAGCTCACCCCTAGGACAGGGACTCGGGGCCAACGTCCTGACTTTC. It is translated as CASSPLGQGLGANVLTF.

This clonotype came up a few times. The rearrangement joins TRBV12-3 or TRBV12-4 to TRBJ2-7, with a weak D call TRBD2 (6 bases). Trimming shortened V by 2 bases and J by 5 bases, and 10 bases separated the two germline ends. CDR3 length equals 13 residues. The CDR3 spells CASSLRGGDEQYF. For the CDR3, the DNA is TGTGCCAGCAGTTTACGGGGAGGCGACGAGCAGTACTTC.

The sample holds a few counts of this clonotype. A read error may be the cause here, since a much bigger clone is one base away. The chain uses TRBV2 and TRBJ2-3; weak D call: TRBD2 (5 bases). This CDR3 region has 17 residues. Germline V gene lookup returns CDR1 SNHLY and CDR2 FYNNEI. Trimming pared 4 bases from V and 0 bases from J, leaving 17 bases between. The CDR3 spells CASSGARTHPSTDTQYF. CDR3 nucleotide sequence: TGTGCCAGCAGTGGAGCTAGGACTCACCCTAGCACAGATACGCAGTATTTT.

This clonotype was recorded many times. The rearrangement links TRBV7-9 to TRBJ2-7; D not resolved. Germline V CDR1 and CDR2: SEHNR, FQNEAQ (reference sequence). Trimming shortened V by 2 bases and J by 3 bases, and 11 bases separated the two germline ends. The length of the CDR3 is 14 residues. The CDR3 loop is CASSLPGPSYEQYF. Written as DNA, the CDR3 is TGTGCCAGCAGCTTACCGGGCCCGAGCTACGAGCAGTACTTC.

With respect to this clonotype: Sequence at one end of the junction differs from germline and may be a read error. This chain joins TRBV12-5 and TRBJ2-2; TRBD1 matches 7 bases. This CDR3 spans 20 amino acids. Germline-derived CDR1 and CDR2 are LGHNT and FRNRAP. CDR3 DNA: TGTGCTAGTGGCCGGCCGACAGGGTCCCCCGATGGTGGTGACACCGGGGAGCCGTTTTTT. This gives the protein CASGRPTGSPDGGDTGEPFF.

In the case of this clonotype: Just one base apart from a much larger clone, this may be a read error. The rearrangement uses TRBV7-9 and TRBJ2-4, with D possibly matching TRBD2 (5 bases). Looked up from germline, CDR1 is SEHNR and CDR2 is FQNEAQ (reference sequence). The CDR3 is 15 amino acids. The CDR3 nucleotides read TGTGCCGGCAGCTTAGACTACTGGGGCAAAAACATTCAGTACTTC. Translated: CAGSLDYWGKNIQYF. Full variable domain (rest looked up from reference TRBV7-9 and TRBJ2-4): DTGVSQNPRHKITKRGQNVTFRCDPISEHNRLYWYRQTLGQGPEFLTYFQNEAQLEKSRLLSDRFSAERPKGSFSTLEIQRTEQGDSAMYLCAGSLDYWGKNIQYFGAGTRLSVL.

Details on this clonotype: Just one base apart from a much larger clone, this may be a read error. The chain recombines TRBV7-2 with TRBJ1-3; TRBD1 might be the D (6 bases). In germline, CDR1 is SGHTA, CDR2 FQGNSA. The CDR3 runs to 16 residues. CDR3 nucleotides: TGTGCCAACAGCCCCAGAGGGGGGGTTTCGGGAAACACCATATATTTT. Amino acid sequence: CANSPRGGVSGNTIYF.

Details on this clonotype: An end of the junction differs from the germline gene, which may be a read error. The chain couples TRBV6-5 to TRBJ1-2; a possible D gene is TRBD1 (6 bases). Looked up from germline, CDR1 is MNHEY and CDR2 is SVGAGI. There are 19 residues in the CDR3. CDR3 loop: CACSYSLLFVQGTFDGYTF. The CDR3 region has the DNA TGTGCCTGCAGTTACTCGTTACTTTTTGTCCAGGGGACTTTTGATGGCTACACCTTC.

In this sample, this clonotype turned up many times. The chain recombines TRBV5-6 with TRBJ2-3; tentatively, D is TRBD1 or TRBD2 (5 bases each). This CDR3 is built from 13 residues. Germline lookup yields CDR1 SGHDT and CDR2 YYEEEE. The V and J ends lost 3 bases and 5 bases respectively, with 10 bases between them. The CDR3 reads CASSWGYKDTQYF. CDR3 coding DNA: TGTGCCAGCAGCTGGGGGTATAAAGATACGCAGTATTTT. Using reference TRBV5-6 and TRBJ2-3 for the parts outside the CDR3, the full variable domain is DAGVTQSPTHLIKTRGQQVTLRCSPKSGHDTVSWYQQALGQGPQFIFQYYEEEERQRGNFPDRFSGHQFPNYSSELNVNALLLGDSALYLCASSWGYKDTQYFGPGTRLTVL.